Listed below are T cell receptor beta chains from one sample, sequenced in a study of blood T cells in healthy people across ages. One entry per CDR3 protein results from TCRdb running MiXCR on the 5' RACE reads. The sample lists 450,000 to 600,000 distinct CDR3 sequences, approximately 26% occurring once. A further study also used this sample, focusing on T cells of mothers and their children.

Sequencing input: blood. The source of these receptors is a boy between 2 and 10 years old in good health. Each CDR3 is given with its conserved first and last residue. A D gene is named only where the DNA matches it firmly. Only part of the rows carry a size: once, few, many, or a class if the clone is expanded.

NA | once | TRBJ2-1 | TRBV7-2 | TGTGCCAGCAGCGCCCCTACGGGCAGGGGGTTCTTC | CASSAPTGRGFF
NA | NA | TRBJ1-1 | TRBV12-3/TRBV12-4 | TGTGCCAGCAGTCCGGGGGCACGGACTGAAGCTTTCTTT | CASSPGARTEAFF
NA | few | TRBJ2-1 | TRBV20-1 | TGCAGTGCTAGAGGTCCGGGACGGGATGAGCAGTTCTTC | CSARGPGRDEQFF
NA | NA | TRBJ1-1 | TRBV12-3/TRBV12-4 | TGTGCCAGCAGTTTAGGGCTCGCGGGTTGGGCTTTCTTT | CASSLGLAGWAFF
TRBD1 | few | TRBJ2-5 | TRBV9 | TGTGCCAGCAGCCTCAGGGGGCACGGTACGGAGACCCAGTACTTC | CASSLRGHGTETQYF
NA | NA | TRBJ2-1 | TRBV9 | TGTGCCAGCAGCGTAGGGTGGGATCGCAATGAGCAGTTCTTC | CASSVGWDRNEQFF
TRBD1 | NA | TRBJ2-3 | TRBV14 | TGTGCCAGCAGCCAAGAAAGTGGCCGGTGGAGACAGGGTCAGGATACGCAGTATTTT | CASSQESGRWRQGQDTQYF
TRBD1 | NA | TRBJ2-7 | TRBV13 | TGTGCCAGCCAGGCCCGGGACAGTTCCTACGAGCAGTACTTC | CASQARDSSYEQYF
NA | NA | TRBJ2-7 | TRBV4-3 | TGCGCCAGCAGCCAAGATTACCGGGCGACGGGTGCGTCCTACGAGCAGTACTTC | CASSQDYRATGASYEQYF
TRBD1 | few | TRBJ1-1 | TRBV6-5 | TGTGCCAGCAGTTATCGTCCAGGGGGAAGCTCTCGTTGGAACACTGAAGCTTTCTTT | CASSYRPGGSSRWNTEAFF
NA | NA | TRBJ2-1 | TRBV4-2 | TGTGCCAGCAGCCAGAGGCGGAACAATGAGCAGTTCTTC | CASSQRRNNEQFF
NA | few | TRBJ1-5 | TRBV6-1 | TGTGCCAGCAGCCCCCTGGGGGCCGATCAGCCCCAGCATTTT | CASSPLGADQPQHF
NA | NA | TRBJ2-5 | TRBV20-1 | TGCAGTGCTAGGGGCATACAGAAACTACAAGAGACCCAGTACTTC | CSARGIQKLQETQYF
NA | NA | TRBJ2-7 | TRBV6-2/TRBV6-3 | TGTGCCAGCAGTGCCGGGACAGGGAAGGCACTAGCGGGAAGGATCAACGAGCAGTACTTC | CASSAGTGKALAGRINEQYF
NA | few | TRBJ2-7 | TRBV10-2 | TGCGCCAGCAGTGAAAGGGCGGACAGTGTCTACGAGCAGTACTTC | CASSERADSVYEQYF
NA | once | TRBJ1-1 | TRBV4-2 | TGTGCCAGCAGCCACAAAGACAGCCGCACTGAAGCTTCCTTT | CASSHKDSRTEASF
TRBD1 | few | TRBJ1-5 | TRBV15 | TGTGCCACCAGCAGCCGGGACAGGATTAATCAGCCCCAGCATTTT | CATSSRDRINQPQHF
NA | NA | TRBJ1-5 | TRBV7-2 | TGTGCCAGCAGCTTTTTCGGAGGGGCTCGGGCACGGGGGCCCCAGCATTTT | CASSFFGGARARGPQHF
TRBD1 | few | TRBJ2-1 | TRBV29-1 | TGCAGCGTACTATTCAACAGGGGAAACAATGAGCAGTTCTTC | CSVLFNRGNNEQFF
NA | NA | TRBJ2-3 | TRBV20-1 | TGCAGTGCCTTTAGCCGGGACCAGAGCACAGATACGCAGTATTTT | CSAFSRDQSTDTQYF
NA | NA | TRBJ2-5 | TRBV25-1 | TGTGCCAGCAGTGCGGGCCAAGGGTCTAAGGAGACCCAGTACTTC | CASSAGQGSKETQYF
TRBD2 | NA | TRBJ2-7 | TRBV11-2 | TGTGCCAGCGTACTAGTAGCGGGAGGCGGCGAGCAGTACTTC | CASVLVAGGGEQYF
TRBD2 | NA | TRBJ2-1 | TRBV12-3/TRBV12-4 | TGTGCCAGCAGTTTATCGGGACTAGCGGTCTCAGAGCAGTTCTTC | CASSLSGLAVSEQFF
TRBD2 | NA | TRBJ2-5 | TRBV10-3 | TGTGCCATCAGACAGGGACTAGCGGGAGGGCAAGAGACCCAGTACTTC | CAIRQGLAGGQETQYF
NA | few | TRBJ1-2 | TRBV12-3/TRBV12-4 | TGTGCCAGCAGGTCGGACTGGGAATGGGGCTACACCTTC | CASRSDWEWGYTF
NA | NA | TRBJ2-7 | TRBV4-3 | TGCGCCAGCAGCCAAGATCACCGGTTCAGGGAGCAGTACTTC | CASSQDHRFREQYF